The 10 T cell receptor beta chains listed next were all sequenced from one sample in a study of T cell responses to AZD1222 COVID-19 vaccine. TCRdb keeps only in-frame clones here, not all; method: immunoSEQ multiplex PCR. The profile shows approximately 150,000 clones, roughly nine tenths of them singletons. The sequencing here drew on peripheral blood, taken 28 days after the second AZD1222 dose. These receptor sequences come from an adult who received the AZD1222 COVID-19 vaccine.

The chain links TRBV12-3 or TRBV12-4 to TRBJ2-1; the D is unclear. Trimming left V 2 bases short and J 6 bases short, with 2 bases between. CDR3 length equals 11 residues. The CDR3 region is CASSLFNEQFF. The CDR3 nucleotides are TGTGCCAGCAGTTTATTCAATGAGCAGTTCTTC.

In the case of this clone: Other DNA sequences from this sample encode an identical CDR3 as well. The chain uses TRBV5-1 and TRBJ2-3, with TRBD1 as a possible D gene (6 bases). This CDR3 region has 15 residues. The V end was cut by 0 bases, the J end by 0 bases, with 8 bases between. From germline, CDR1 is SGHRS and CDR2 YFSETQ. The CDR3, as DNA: TGCGCCAGCAGCTTGGTAGGACAGAGCACAGATACGCAGTATTTT. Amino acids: CASSLVGQSTDTQYF.

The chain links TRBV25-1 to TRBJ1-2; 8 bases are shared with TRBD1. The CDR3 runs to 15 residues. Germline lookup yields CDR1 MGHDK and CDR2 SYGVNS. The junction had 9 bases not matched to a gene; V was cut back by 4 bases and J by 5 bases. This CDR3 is CASSAFQGANYGYTF. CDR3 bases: TGTGCCAGCAGTGCCTTTCAGGGGGCGAATTATGGCTACACCTTC.

The CDR3 nucleotides read TGTGCCAGCAGCGTAGGGATAGGACTAGCGGGGGTTTCTGACAATGAGCAGTTCTTC. Residues: CASSVGIGLAGVSDNEQFF. V is TRBV9 and J is TRBJ2-1; 13 bases are a match to TRBD2. Germline lookup yields CDR1 SGDLS and CDR2 YYNGEE. Germline trimming cut 0 bases from V and 5 bases from J; bases unmatched to any gene: 11. This CDR3 comprises 19 residues.

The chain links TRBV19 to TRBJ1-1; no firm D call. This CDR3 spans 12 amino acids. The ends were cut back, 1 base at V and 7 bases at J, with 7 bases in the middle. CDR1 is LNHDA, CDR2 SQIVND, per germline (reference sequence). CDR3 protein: CASSIASDEAFF. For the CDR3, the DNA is TGTGCCAGTAGTATAGCCTCAGATGAAGCTTTCTTT.

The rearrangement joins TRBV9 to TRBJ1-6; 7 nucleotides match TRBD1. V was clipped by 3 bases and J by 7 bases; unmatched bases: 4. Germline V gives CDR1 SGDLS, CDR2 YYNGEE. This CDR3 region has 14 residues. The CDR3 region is CASSATGTNSPLHF. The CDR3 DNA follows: TGTGCCAGCAGCGCGACAGGGACGAATTCACCCCTCCACTTT.

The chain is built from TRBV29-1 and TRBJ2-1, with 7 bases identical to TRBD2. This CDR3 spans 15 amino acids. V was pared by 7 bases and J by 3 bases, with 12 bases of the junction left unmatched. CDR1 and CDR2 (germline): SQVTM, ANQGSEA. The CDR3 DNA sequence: TGCAGCGCCTACAGATCTAGCGGCATCTACAATGAGCAGTTCTTC. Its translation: CSAYRSSGIYNEQFF.

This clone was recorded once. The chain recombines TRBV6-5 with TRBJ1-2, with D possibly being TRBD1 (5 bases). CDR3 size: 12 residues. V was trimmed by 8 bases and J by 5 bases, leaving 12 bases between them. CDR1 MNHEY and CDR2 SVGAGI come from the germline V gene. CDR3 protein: CASLDGAYGYTF. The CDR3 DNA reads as TGTGCCAGCCTTGACGGGGCTTATGGCTACACCTTC.

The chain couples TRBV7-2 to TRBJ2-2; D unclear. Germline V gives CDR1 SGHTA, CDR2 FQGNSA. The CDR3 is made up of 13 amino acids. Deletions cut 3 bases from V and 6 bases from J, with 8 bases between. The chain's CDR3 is CASSLKQAGELFF. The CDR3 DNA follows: TGTGCCAGCAGCTTGAAGCAGGCCGGGGAGCTGTTTTTT.

CDR3 sequence (DNA): TGCAGCGTTGCGGGCGGGACGACGGGTGAGCAGTTCTTC. It codes for CSVAGGTTGEQFF. This chain uses TRBV29-1 with TRBJ2-1; a possible D gene is TRBD2 (6 bases). CDR3 length: 13 residues. Germline lookup yields CDR1 SQVTM and CDR2 ANQGSEA. Trimming stripped 4 bases from V and 9 bases from J, with 16 bases between.